Following are 31 T cell receptor beta chains from one sample sequenced in a study of T cell clonotyping in hematopoietic cell transplantation. Here immunoSEQ multiplex PCR was the method, and the copy in TCRdb shows in-frame clones only, minus some. The sample has 75,000 to 95,000 clones, less than 96% seen once. The time point: recipient sample about 28 days before transplant, after cytoreduction. The source material was peripheral blood mononuclear cells, sampled before stem cell transplant. The receptors here all came from a woman aged 45-65 years with acute myeloid leukemia. Some clones in this sample may be carry-over from other donors' samples.

This chain joins TRBV4-1 and TRBJ2-5, with TRBD2 identical over 8 bases. The V segment lost 0 bases and the J segment 5 bases; nucleotides outside the gene matches: 2. The CDR3 totals 14 residues. Germline V lookup: CDR1 MGHRA, CDR2 YSYEKL. The CDR3 DNA is TGCGCCAGCAGCCAAGACCCGGGGGGGGAGACCCAGTACTTC. As protein: CASSQDPGGETQYF.

The chain uses TRBV29-1 and TRBJ2-5, with a possible D match to TRBD2 (6 bases). Trimming took 6 bases from V and 1 from J, leaving 9 bases between them. This CDR3 spans 12 amino acids. Germline V CDR1 and CDR2: SQVTM, ANQGSEA. The CDR3 is CSVDSGQETQYF. CDR3 in DNA: TGCAGCGTAGATAGCGGCCAAGAGACCCAGTACTTC.

The rearrangement uses TRBV6-5 and TRBJ1-5; weak D call: TRBD1 (6 bases). V was trimmed by 4 bases and J by 3 bases, leaving 10 bases between them. Germline lookup yields CDR1 MNHEY and CDR2 SVGAGI. This CDR3 contains 14 residues. For the CDR3, the DNA is TGTGCCAGCAGTTCTCGGGACAACAATCAGCCCCAGCATTTT. Translation: CASSSRDNNQPQHF.

This chain joins TRBV29-1 and TRBJ2-2, with D perhaps assigned TRBD1 or TRBD2 (7 bases each). Germline values: CDR1 SQVTM, CDR2 ANQGSEA. V was pared by 7 bases and J by 3 bases, with 18 bases between. The CDR3 sequence is 15 residues long. The CDR3 coding sequence is TGCAGCGCCCTTTTGACAGGGAGGGACACCGGGGAGCTGTTTTTT. Translated, it gives CSALLTGRDTGELFF.

V is TRBV30 and J is TRBJ1-2; the D is unclear. Germline loops: CDR1 GTSNPN, CDR2 SVGIG (reference sequence). The CDR3 loop spans 16 amino acids. Between the trimmed V and J ends, which lost 0 bases and 0 bases, there was a span of 14 bases. Written as DNA, the CDR3 is TGTGCCTGGAGTGTAGCGGCTGCTCGCTCTAACTATGGCTACACCTTC. It is translated as CAWSVAAARSNYGYTF.

This rearrangement joins TRBV5-1 to TRBJ2-1, with 8 bases fitting TRBD2. Germline V gene sequence: CDR1 SGHRS, CDR2 YFSETQ. There are 14 residues in the CDR3. The CDR3 nucleotides are TGCGCAACACGGGCGGGAGGAGGATACAATGAGCAGTTCTTC. It encodes CATRAGGGYNEQFF.

Here the CDR3 reads CASSITVANYGYTF. Written as DNA, the CDR3 is TGTGCCAGTAGTATAACGGTGGCTAACTATGGCTACACCTTC. The chain carries TRBV19 and TRBJ1-2; D is unresolved. Germline assignment: CDR1 LNHDA and CDR2 SQIVND (reference sequence). Trimming removed 2 bases from V and 0 bases from J, with 7 bases in between. The length of the CDR3 is 14 residues.

V usage is TRBV2 and J usage is TRBJ2-5; no definite D call. V was shortened by 0 bases and J by 4 bases, with 9 bases between the two germline ends. CDR1 and CDR2 from the germline V gene are SNHLY and FYNNEI. The CDR3 has 14 residues. In DNA form, the CDR3 reads TGTGCCAGCAGTGAAGCCCGGAGCGCAGAGACCCAGTACTTC. The encoded protein is CASSEARSAETQYF. The entire variable domain, with the rest obtained from reference TRBV2 and TRBJ2-5, is as follows: EPEVTQTPSHQVTQMGQEVILRCVPISNHLYFYWYRQILGQKVEFLVSFYNNEISEKSEIFDDQFSVERPDGSNFTLKIRSTKLEDSAMYFCASSEARSAETQYFGPGTRLLVL.

The rearrangement links TRBV25-1 to TRBJ2-1; D is uncertain. CDR3 length: 14 residues. V lost 3 bases, J lost 10 bases, and 16 bases lay in between. Germline CDR1 and CDR2: MGHDK and SYGVNS. The CDR3 loop is CASSEYGMEAEQFF. DNA for the CDR3: TGTGCCAGCAGTGAGTATGGGATGGAAGCAGAGCAGTTCTTC.

This chain connects TRBV13 to TRBJ1-5; 10 bases map to TRBD1. The CDR3 runs 14 residues. The V segment lost 5 bases and the J segment 4 bases; nucleotides outside the gene matches: 2. Germline-derived CDR1 and CDR2 are PRHDT and FYEKMQ (reference sequence). Here the CDR3 DNA reads TGTGCCAGCAGCCGGGGACAGGGGAATCAGCCCCAGCATTTT. This sequence encodes CASSRGQGNQPQHF.

J is TRBJ1-1 and V is TRBV4-1; the match to TRBD1 covers 9 bases. Germline trimming cut 2 bases from V and 3 bases from J; bases unmatched to any gene: 10. The CDR3 is made up of 17 amino acids. CDR1 is MGHRA and CDR2 is YSYEKL in the germline V gene. This CDR3 is CASSQSGQGRGYTEAFF. The CDR3 DNA sequence: TGCGCCAGCAGCCAATCAGGACAGGGGAGGGGGTACACTGAAGCTTTCTTT.

This rearrangement joins TRBV28 to TRBJ1-1; D gene unclear. This CDR3 has 14 amino acids. Looked up from germline, CDR1 is MDHEN and CDR2 is SYDVKM. V lost 3 bases to trimming and J lost 2 bases, with 10 bases between them. The CDR3 reads CASSFPHPNTEAFF. In nucleotides, the CDR3 is TGTGCCAGCAGTTTTCCCCACCCAAACACTGAAGCTTTCTTT.

The sample holds one count of this clone. This sequence joins TRBV6-5 and TRBJ2-7, with 13 bases that match TRBD2. The J segment lost 2 bases and the V segment lost 3 bases, leaving 4 bases of the junction unmatched. Germline loops: CDR1 MNHEY, CDR2 SVGAGI. This CDR3 comprises 16 residues. The CDR3 nucleotides are TGTGCCAGCAGTTATGGGGGACTAGCGGGGCCCTACGAGCAGTACTTC. It translates to CASSYGGLAGPYEQYF.

The rearrangement joins TRBV19 to TRBJ2-1, with D possibly being TRBD1 (6 bases). This CDR3 region has 16 residues. Trimming shortened V by 4 bases and J by 0 bases, and 13 bases separated the two germline ends. Germline CDR1 LNHDA, CDR2 SQIVND (reference sequence). The CDR3 region is CASSTSGAPSYNEQFF. CDR3 nucleotide sequence: TGTGCCAGTAGTACCTCAGGGGCCCCCTCCTACAATGAGCAGTTCTTC.

This sequence joins TRBV5-1 and TRBJ1-1; 8 bases map to TRBD1. Germline trimming cut 0 bases from V and 1 base from J; bases unmatched to any gene: 5. This CDR3 is 16 amino acids long. Germline V gene data show CDR1 as SGHRS and CDR2 as YFSETQ. This chain's CDR3 is CASSLGQGAGNTEAFF. The DNA for the CDR3 is TGCGCCAGCAGCTTGGGTCAGGGGGCGGGGAACACTGAAGCTTTCTTT. The full variable domain, in which reference TRBV5-1 and TRBJ1-1 provide the parts outside the CDR3, is KAGVTQTPRYLIKTRGQQVTLSCSPISGHRSVSWYQQTPGQGLQFLFEYFSETQRNKGNFPGRFSGRQFSNSRSEMNVSTLELGDSALYLCASSLGQGAGNTEAFFGQGTRLTVV.

V and J are TRBV6-5 and TRBJ1-4; TRBD1 agrees at 8 bases. There are 12 residues in the CDR3. Trimming took 5 bases from V and 7 from J; bases not matched to a gene: 0. The germline gives CDR1 MNHEY, CDR2 SVGAGI. The chain's CDR3 is CASSDRGEKLFF. CDR3 bases: TGTGCCAGCAGTGACAGGGGTGAAAAACTGTTTTTT.

This rearrangement joins TRBV7-2 to TRBJ1-1; no definite D call. Trimming removed 1 base from V and 4 bases from J, with 7 bases in between. The germline V gene has CDR1 SGHTA and CDR2 FQGNSA. The CDR3 has 13 residues. CDR3 sequence (DNA): TGTGCCAGCAGCTTAGATAGCGTCACTGAAGCTTTCTTT. Amino acids: CASSLDSVTEAFF.

The DNA of the CDR3 is TGTGCCAGCAGCCAAGTTCGGGGGTTAACCGGGGAGCTGTTTTTT. Protein product: CASSQVRGLTGELFF. V gene TRBV7-6 combines with J gene TRBJ2-2, with D maybe TRBD2 (6 bases). Trimming removed 5 bases from V and 5 bases from J, with 15 bases in between. Germline loops: CDR1 SGHVS, CDR2 FNYEAQ. The CDR3 is 15 amino acids. Combining the CDR3 with reference TRBV7-6 and TRBJ2-2 gives the whole variable domain GAGVSQSPRYKVTKRGQDVALRCDPISGHVSLYWYRQALGQGPEFLTYFNYEAQQDKSGLPNDRFSAERPEGSISTLTIQRTEQRDSAMYRCASSQVRGLTGELFFGEGSRLTVL.

This rearrangement joins TRBV6-4 to TRBJ2-3; 9 bases are a match to TRBD2. V shed 3 bases, J shed 0 bases, and the junction held 1 base outside the gene matches. The CDR3 consists of 15 residues. Germline CDR1 reads MRHNA; CDR2 reads SNTAGT. The CDR3 DNA reads TGTGCCAGCAGTGAGGGACTAGCTAGCACAGATACGCAGTATTTT. Translating gives CASSEGLASTDTQYF.

CDR3 region: CASRGQGNGGELFF. The CDR3, as DNA: TGTGCCAGCAGGGGACAGGGTAACGGCGGGGAGCTGTTTTTT. J is TRBJ2-2 and V is TRBV6-6; 9 bases align to TRBD1. This CDR3 comprises 14 residues. With 6 bases clipped from V and 7 bases from J, the junction kept 6 bases outside the gene matches. Germline V gene lookup returns CDR1 MNHNY and CDR2 SVGAGI (reference sequence).

The genes are TRBV11-2 and TRBJ2-2; unclear D gene. The germline V gene encodes CDR1 SGHAT and CDR2 FQNNGV. This CDR3 has 15 amino acids. The germline V and J ends were trimmed by 1 base and 5 bases, with 11 bases remaining between them. CDR3 DNA sequence: TGTGCCAGCAGCTTAGTTCTGGGGAAGACCGGGGAGCTGTTTTTT. This codes for CASSLVLGKTGELFF.

The rearrangement joins TRBV11-3 to TRBJ2-5, with unresolved D. V gave up 2 bases and J gave up 2 bases, with 3 bases separating them. The CDR3 extends over 12 amino acids. CDR1 and CDR2 (germline): SGHNT, YENEEA. As DNA, the CDR3 is TGTGCCAGCAGCTTAAATCAAGAGACCCAGTACTTC. Its translation is CASSLNQETQYF.

The chain links TRBV10-1 to TRBJ2-3, with D perhaps TRBD1 (5 bases). Germline assignment: CDR1 WNHNN and CDR2 SYGVQD (reference sequence). V was trimmed by 2 bases and J by 4 bases, leaving 13 bases between them. CDR3 length equals 15 residues. The CDR3, as DNA: TGCGCCAGCAGTGAGCACGGTGGCAGGGCAGATACGCAGTATTTT. It codes for CASSEHGGRADTQYF.

The chain couples TRBV7-8 to TRBJ1-4, with TRBD1 matching 10 bases. The CDR3 consists of 14 residues. Germline CDR1 SGHVS, CDR2 FQNEAQ. V trimming: 4 bases; J trimming: 7 bases; junction bases outside the gene matches: 3. For the CDR3, the DNA is TGTGCCAGCAGCTCGACAGGGGGCGGTGAAAAACTGTTTTTT. The encoded protein is CASSSTGGGEKLFF.

The chain has TRBV6-4 and TRBJ2-2; D may be TRBD2 (6 bases). The germline V gene has CDR1 MRHNA and CDR2 SNTAGT. The CDR3 has 14 residues. V was cut by 4 bases and J by 4 bases, with 10 bases left in between. The CDR3 DNA reads TGTGCCAGCAGTGCGGGACTCTTCACCGGGGAGCTGTTTTTT. Translating it yields CASSAGLFTGELFF.

The gene calls are TRBV6-1 and TRBJ2-7, with D unresolved. V dropped 7 bases and J dropped 1 base, with 14 bases sitting between them. The CDR3 has 14 amino acids. Germline values: CDR1 MNHNS, CDR2 SASEGT. Written as DNA, the CDR3 is TGTGCCAGCAAGTGGTCAACTAATTCCTACGAGCAGTACTTC. Its translation: CASKWSTNSYEQYF.

The V and J genes are TRBV5-6 and TRBJ1-1, with D possibly TRBD1 on 5 matching bases. V dropped 5 bases and J dropped 4 bases, with 15 bases sitting between them. This CDR3 comprises 14 residues. CDR1 and CDR2 (germline): SGHDT, YYEEEE. DNA of the CDR3: TGTGCCAGCAGTCGAACAGGTGGTATCACTGAAGCTTTCTTT. This codes for CASSRTGGITEAFF.

The genes are TRBV7-6 and TRBJ2-2; D gene uncertain. CDR1 is SGHVS and CDR2 is FNYEAQ in the germline V gene. The length of the CDR3 is 13 residues. V lost 3 bases, J lost 5 bases, and 7 bases lay in between. CDR3 sequence (DNA): TGTGCCAGCAGCTTGACCCAGACCGGGGAGCTGTTTTTT. Protein product: CASSLTQTGELFF.

The rearrangement links TRBV5-4 to TRBJ2-5; 14 nucleotides agree with TRBD2. Losses at the gene ends were 4 bases for V and 5 bases for J; bases not matched to a gene: 4. This CDR3 region has 15 residues. Germline CDR1 and CDR2: SGHNT and YYREEE (reference sequence). The CDR3 DNA is TGTGCCAGCAGCGGGCGGACTAGCGGGGGGGAGACCCAGTACTTC. Residues: CASSGRTSGGETQYF.

This chain joins TRBV27 and TRBJ1-5, with D unclear. V lost 0 bases and J 0 bases, leaving 6 bases between the germline ends. Germline V gene sequence: CDR1 MNHEY, CDR2 SMNVEV (reference sequence). This CDR3 has 15 residues. Here the CDR3 reads CASSLSAYSNQPQHF. CDR3 bases: TGTGCCAGCAGTTTATCGGCTTATAGCAATCAGCCCCAGCATTTT.

The genes are TRBV6-5 and TRBJ1-5; D is unclear. This CDR3 contains 14 residues. Germline values: CDR1 MNHEY, CDR2 SVGAGI. V gave up 5 bases and J gave up 3 bases, with 11 bases separating them. This chain's CDR3 is CASSKRTDNQPQHF. The CDR3 DNA sequence: TGTGCCAGCAGTAAGCGGACGGACAATCAGCCCCAGCATTTT.